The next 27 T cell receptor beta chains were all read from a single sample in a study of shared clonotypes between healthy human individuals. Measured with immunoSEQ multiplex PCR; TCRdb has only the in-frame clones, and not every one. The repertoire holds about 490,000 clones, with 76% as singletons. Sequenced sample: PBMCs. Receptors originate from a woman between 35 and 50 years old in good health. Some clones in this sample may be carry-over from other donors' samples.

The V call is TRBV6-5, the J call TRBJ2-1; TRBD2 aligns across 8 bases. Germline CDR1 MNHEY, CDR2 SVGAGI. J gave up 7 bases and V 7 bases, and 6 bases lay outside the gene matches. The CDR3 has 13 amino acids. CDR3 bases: TGTGCCAGCACGCGGGGGGCAAGGAATGAGCAGTTCTTC. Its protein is CASTRGARNEQFF.

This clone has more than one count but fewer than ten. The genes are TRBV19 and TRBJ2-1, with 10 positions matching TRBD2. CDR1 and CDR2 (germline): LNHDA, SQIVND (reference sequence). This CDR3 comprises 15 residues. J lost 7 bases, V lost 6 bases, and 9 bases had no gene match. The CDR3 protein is CASSPRASGSNEQFF. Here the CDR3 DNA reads TGTGCCAGTAGCCCCCGGGCTAGCGGGAGTAATGAGCAGTTCTTC.

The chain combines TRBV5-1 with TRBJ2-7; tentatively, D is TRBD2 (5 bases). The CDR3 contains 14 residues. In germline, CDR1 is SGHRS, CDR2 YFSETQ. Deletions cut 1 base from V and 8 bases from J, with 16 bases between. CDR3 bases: TGCGCCAGCAGCTTGATTGACGGGATTCGTCAGCAGTACTTC. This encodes CASSLIDGIRQQYF.

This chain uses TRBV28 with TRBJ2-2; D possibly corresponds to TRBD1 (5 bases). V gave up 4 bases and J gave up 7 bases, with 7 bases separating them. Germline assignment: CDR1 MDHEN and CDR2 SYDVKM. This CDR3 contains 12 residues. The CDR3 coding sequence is TGTGCCAGCAGTTCAGGGCACGGGGAGCTGTTTTTT. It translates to CASSSGHGELFF.

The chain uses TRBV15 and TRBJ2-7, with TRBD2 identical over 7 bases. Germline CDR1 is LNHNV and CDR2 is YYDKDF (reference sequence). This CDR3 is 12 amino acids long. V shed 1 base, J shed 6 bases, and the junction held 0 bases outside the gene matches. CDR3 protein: CATSRGGGEQYF. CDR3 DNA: TGTGCCACCAGCAGAGGGGGGGGCGAGCAGTACTTC.

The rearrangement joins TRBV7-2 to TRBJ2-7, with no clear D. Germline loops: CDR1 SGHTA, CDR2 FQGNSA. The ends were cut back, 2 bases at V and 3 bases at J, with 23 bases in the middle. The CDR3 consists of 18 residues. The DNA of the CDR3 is TGTGCCAGCAGCTTACAGCTCGCGACGCTGGGCTACCACTACGAGCAGTACTTC. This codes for CASSLQLATLGYHYEQYF.

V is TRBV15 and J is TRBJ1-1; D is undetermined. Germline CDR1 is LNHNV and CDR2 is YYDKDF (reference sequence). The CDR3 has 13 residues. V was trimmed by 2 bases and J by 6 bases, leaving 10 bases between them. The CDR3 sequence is CATSRRKRAEAFF. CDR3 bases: TGTGCCACCAGCAGACGAAAGAGGGCTGAAGCTTTCTTT.

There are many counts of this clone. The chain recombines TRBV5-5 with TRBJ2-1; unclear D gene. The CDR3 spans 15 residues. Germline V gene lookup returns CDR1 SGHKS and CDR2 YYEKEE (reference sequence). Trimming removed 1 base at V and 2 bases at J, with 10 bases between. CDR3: CASSLRQATYNEQFF. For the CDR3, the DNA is TGTGCCAGCAGCTTGAGGCAAGCCACCTACAATGAGCAGTTCTTC.

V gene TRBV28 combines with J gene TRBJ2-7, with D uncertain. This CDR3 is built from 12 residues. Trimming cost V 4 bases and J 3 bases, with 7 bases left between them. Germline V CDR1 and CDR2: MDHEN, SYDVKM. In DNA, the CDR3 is TGTGCCAGCAGTTCCCTGAACTACGAGCAGTACTTC. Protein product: CASSSLNYEQYF.

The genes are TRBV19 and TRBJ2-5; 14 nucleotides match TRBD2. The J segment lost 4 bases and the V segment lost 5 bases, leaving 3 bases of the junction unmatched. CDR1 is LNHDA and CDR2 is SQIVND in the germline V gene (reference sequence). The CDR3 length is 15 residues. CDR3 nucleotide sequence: TGTGCCAGTAGTCGGGGACTAGCGGGAGTAGAGACCCAGTACTTC. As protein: CASSRGLAGVETQYF.

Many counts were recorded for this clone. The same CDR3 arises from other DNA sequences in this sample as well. CDR3 protein: CASSQDKGSGANVLTF. The DNA for the CDR3 is TGCGCCAGCAGCCAAGATAAGGGGTCTGGGGCCAACGTCCTGACTTTC. The chain recombines TRBV4-3 with TRBJ2-6, with D maybe TRBD1 (5 bases). This CDR3 is built from 16 residues. Trimming cost V 0 bases and J 1 base, with 7 bases left between them. Per germline, CDR1 LGHNA and CDR2 YSLEER.

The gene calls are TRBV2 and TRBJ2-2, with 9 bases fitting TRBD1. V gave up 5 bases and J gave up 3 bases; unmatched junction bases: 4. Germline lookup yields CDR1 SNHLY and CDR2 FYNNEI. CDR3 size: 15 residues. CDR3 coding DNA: TGTGCCAGCAGTCTGACAGGGGGTGACACCGGGGAGCTGTTTTTT. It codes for CASSLTGGDTGELFF.

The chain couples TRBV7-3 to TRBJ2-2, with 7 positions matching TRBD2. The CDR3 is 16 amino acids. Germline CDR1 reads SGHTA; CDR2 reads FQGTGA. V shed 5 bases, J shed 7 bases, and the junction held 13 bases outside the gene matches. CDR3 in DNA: TGTGCCAGCAGCCCACTCGGTGCGGGAGAGGTCGGGGAGCTGTTTTTT. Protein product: CASSPLGAGEVGELFF.

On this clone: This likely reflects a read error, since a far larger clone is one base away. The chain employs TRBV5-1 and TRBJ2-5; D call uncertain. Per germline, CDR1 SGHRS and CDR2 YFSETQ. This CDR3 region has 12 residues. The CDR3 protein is CASGFDSFTQYF. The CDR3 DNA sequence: TGCGCCAGCGGCTTTGACTCCTTTACCCAGTACTTC.

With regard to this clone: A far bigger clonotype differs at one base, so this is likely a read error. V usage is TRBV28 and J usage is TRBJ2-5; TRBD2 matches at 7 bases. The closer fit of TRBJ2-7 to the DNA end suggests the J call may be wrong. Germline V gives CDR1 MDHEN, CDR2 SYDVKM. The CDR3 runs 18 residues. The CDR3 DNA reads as TGTGCCAGCAGTTTAAGCGGGGCTTTCACATTTAACACCTACGAGCAGTACTTC. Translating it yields CASSLSGAFTFNTYEQYF.

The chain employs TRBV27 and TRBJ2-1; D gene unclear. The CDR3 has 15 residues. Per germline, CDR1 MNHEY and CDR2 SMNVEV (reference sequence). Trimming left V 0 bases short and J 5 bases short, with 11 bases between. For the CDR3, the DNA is TGTGCCAGCAGTTTATCGATCCCCCCAAACAATGAGCAGTTCTTC. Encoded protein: CASSLSIPPNNEQFF.

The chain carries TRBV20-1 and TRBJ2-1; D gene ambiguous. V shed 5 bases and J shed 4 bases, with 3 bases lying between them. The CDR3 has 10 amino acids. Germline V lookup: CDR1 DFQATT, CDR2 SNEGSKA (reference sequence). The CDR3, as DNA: TGCAGTGCTGAATACAATGAGCAGTTCTTC. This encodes CSAEYNEQFF.

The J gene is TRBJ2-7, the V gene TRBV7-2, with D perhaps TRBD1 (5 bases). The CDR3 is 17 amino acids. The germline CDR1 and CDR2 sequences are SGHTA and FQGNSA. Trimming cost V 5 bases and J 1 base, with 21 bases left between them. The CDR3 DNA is TGTGCCAGCAGCCCTCGACTTGGTTGGGGCAGGTCCTACGAGCAGTACTTC. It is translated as CASSPRLGWGRSYEQYF. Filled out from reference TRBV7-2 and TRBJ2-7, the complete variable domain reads GAGVSQSPSNKVTEKGKDVELRCDPISGHTALYWYRQSLGQGLEFLIYFQGNSAPDKSGLPSDRFSAERTGGSVSTLTIQRTQQEDSAVYLCASSPRLGWGRSYEQYFGPGTRLTVT.

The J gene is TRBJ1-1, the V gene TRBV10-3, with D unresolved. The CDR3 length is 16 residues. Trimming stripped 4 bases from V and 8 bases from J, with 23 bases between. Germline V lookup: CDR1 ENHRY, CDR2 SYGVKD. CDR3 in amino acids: CAISGSRGIGSAEAFF. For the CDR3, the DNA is TGTGCCATCAGTGGGTCTCGGGGTATAGGTTCGGCCGAAGCTTTCTTT.

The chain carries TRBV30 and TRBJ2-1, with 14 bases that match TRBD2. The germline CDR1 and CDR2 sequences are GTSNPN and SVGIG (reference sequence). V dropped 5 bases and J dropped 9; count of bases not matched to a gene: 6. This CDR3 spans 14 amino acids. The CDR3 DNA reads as TGTGCCTGGCGGGGACTAGCGGGAGTTCTTGAGCAGTTCTTC. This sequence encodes CAWRGLAGVLEQFF.

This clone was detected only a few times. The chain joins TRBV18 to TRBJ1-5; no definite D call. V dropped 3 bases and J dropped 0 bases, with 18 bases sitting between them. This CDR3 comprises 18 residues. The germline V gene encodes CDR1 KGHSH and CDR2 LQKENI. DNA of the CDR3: TGTGCCAGCTCACCGGCTGGGTTAAGGCTAAGTAGCAATCAGCCCCAGCATTTT. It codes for CASSPAGLRLSSNQPQHF.

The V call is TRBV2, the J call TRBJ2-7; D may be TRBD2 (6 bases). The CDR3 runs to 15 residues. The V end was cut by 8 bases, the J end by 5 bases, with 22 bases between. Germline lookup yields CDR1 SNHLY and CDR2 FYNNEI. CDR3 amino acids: CASRESRAASHEQYF. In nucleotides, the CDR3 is TGTGCCAGCCGGGAGAGCAGGGCCGCATCTCACGAGCAGTACTTC.

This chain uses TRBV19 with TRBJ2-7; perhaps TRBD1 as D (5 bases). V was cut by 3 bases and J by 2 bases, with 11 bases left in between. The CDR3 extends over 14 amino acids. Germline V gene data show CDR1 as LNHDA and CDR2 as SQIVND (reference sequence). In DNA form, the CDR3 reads TGTGCCAGTAGTATTGGCAGGGCCGCCTACGAGCAGTACTTC. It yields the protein CASSIGRAAYEQYF.

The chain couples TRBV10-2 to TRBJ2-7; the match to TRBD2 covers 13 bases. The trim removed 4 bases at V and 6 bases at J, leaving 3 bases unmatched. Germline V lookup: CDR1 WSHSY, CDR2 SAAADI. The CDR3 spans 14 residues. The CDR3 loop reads CASSGGLAGREQYF. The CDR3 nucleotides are TGCGCCAGCAGTGGGGGACTAGCGGGACGCGAGCAGTACTTC.

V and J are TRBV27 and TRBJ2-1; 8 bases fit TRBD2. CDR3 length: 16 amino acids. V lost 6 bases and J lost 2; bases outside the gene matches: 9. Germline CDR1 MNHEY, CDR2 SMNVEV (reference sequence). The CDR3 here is CASRSGLASTYNEQFF. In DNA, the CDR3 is TGTGCCAGCAGAAGTGGACTAGCTTCGACCTACAATGAGCAGTTCTTC.

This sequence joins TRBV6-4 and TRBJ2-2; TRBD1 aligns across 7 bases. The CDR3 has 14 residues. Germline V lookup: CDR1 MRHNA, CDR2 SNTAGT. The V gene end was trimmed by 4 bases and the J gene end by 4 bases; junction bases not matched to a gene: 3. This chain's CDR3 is CASSVTGVTGELFF. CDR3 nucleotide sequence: TGTGCCAGCAGTGTAACAGGGGTCACCGGGGAGCTGTTTTTT.

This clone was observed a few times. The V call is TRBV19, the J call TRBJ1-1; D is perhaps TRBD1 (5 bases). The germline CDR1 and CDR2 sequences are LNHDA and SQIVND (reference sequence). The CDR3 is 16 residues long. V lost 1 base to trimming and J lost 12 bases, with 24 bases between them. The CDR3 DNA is TGTGCCAGTAGTATAGCTCAAGCTTTCGTGGAACGGGGGACTTTCTTT. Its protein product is CASSIAQAFVERGTFF. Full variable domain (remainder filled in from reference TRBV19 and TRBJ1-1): DGGITQSPKYLFRKEGQNVTLSCEQNLNHDAMYWYRQDPGQGLRLIYYSQIVNDFQKGDIAEGYSVSREKKESFPLTVTSAQKNPTAFYLCASSIAQAFVERGTFFGQGTRLTVV.